Below are 11 T cell receptor beta chains sequenced from a single sample in a study of vaccination and CD4 T cells after COVID-19. Treatment of the sample: roughly 11-day PBMC culture with coronavirus spike peptide pools or control peptides (ViraFEST assay). No antigen is known for these receptors. With the Oncomine TCR Beta short-read assay, DNA from cultured CD4+ T cells was sequenced. TCRdb analysed the PCR reads with MiXCR anew, one entry per CDR3 protein. The table lists 12,000 or so distinct CDR3 sequences, around 21% of them singletons. This specimen consisted of CD4+ T cells from blood, cultured in vitro, obtained before SARS-CoV-2 vaccination. The source of these receptors is a human donor who received a COVID-19 vaccine.

This clonotype showed up just a few times. The rearrangement uses TRBV15 and TRBJ2-5; D is possibly TRBD1 (5 bases). The CDR3 contains 15 residues. Germline CDR1 and CDR2: LNHNV and YYDKDF (reference sequence). Trimming took off 5 bases at V and 4 bases at J, with 17 bases between the two ends. The CDR3 spells CATSRSRDPLETQYF. DNA of the CDR3: TGTGCCACCAGCCGAAGCAGGGATCCATTAGAGACCCAGTACTTC.

The gene calls are TRBV19 and TRBJ1-6; perhaps TRBD1 as D (6 bases). Trimming stripped 10 bases from V and 7 bases from J, with 14 bases between. This CDR3 region has 13 residues. CDR1 and CDR2 (germline): LNHDA, SQIVND (reference sequence). The CDR3 region is CATAGTQNSPLHF. CDR3 DNA: TGTGCCACCGCGGGGACACAGAATTCACCCCTCCACTTT.

This clonotype turned up a few times. This rearrangement joins TRBV19 to TRBJ2-3; no clear D gene. CDR3 length: 14 residues. Trimming cost V 4 bases and J 1 base, with 9 bases left between them. Germline V lookup: CDR1 LNHDA, CDR2 SQIVND (reference sequence). Here the CDR3 DNA reads TGTGCCAGTAGTACCCTGGGCGGCACAGATACGCAGTATTTT. It yields the protein CASSTLGGTDTQYF. Full variable domain (rest looked up from reference TRBV19 and TRBJ2-3): DGGITQSPKYLFRKEGQNVTLSCEQNLNHDAMYWYRQDPGQGLRLIYYSQIVNDFQKGDIAEGYSVSREKKESFPLTVTSAQKNPTAFYLCASSTLGGTDTQYFGPGTRLTVL.

The chain combines TRBV2 with TRBJ2-7; perhaps TRBD1 as D (5 bases). Trimming took off 4 bases at V and 6 bases at J, with 13 bases between the two ends. CDR1 and CDR2 (germline): SNHLY, FYNNEI. There are 13 residues in the CDR3. The CDR3 DNA reads as TGTGCCAGCAGTGGGGCAGGGTCTGGCGAGCAGTACTTC. This sequence encodes CASSGAGSGEQYF.

This clonotype was detected only a few times. This chain uses TRBV27 with TRBJ2-5; possibly TRBD1 or TRBD2 for D (6 bases each). The V gene lost 1 base and the J gene lost 3 bases, with 12 bases spanning the gap. The CDR3 is 15 amino acids. Looked up from germline, CDR1 is MNHEY and CDR2 is SMNVEV (reference sequence). CDR3 coding DNA: TGTGCCAGCAGTTTATTGGGGGGCAGGGAAGAGACCCAGTACTTC. The encoded protein is CASSLLGGREETQYF.

The chain couples TRBV20-1 to TRBJ1-5; 10 nucleotides match TRBD1. The CDR3 totals 14 residues. With 0 bases clipped from V and 10 bases from J, the junction kept 6 bases outside the gene matches. Germline V CDR1 and CDR2: DFQATT, SNEGSKA (reference sequence). CDR3 amino acids: CSAREPGQGRPQHF. The DNA of the CDR3 is TGCAGTGCTAGAGAGCCGGGACAGGGGCGCCCCCAGCATTTT.

The chain recombines TRBV20-1 with TRBJ2-3; 15 bases map to TRBD2. Trimming cost V 2 bases and J 3 bases; bases outside gene matches: 3. The CDR3 extends over 16 amino acids. The germline gives CDR1 DFQATT, CDR2 SNEGSKA (reference sequence). The CDR3 loop reads CSARSGTSGGTDTQYF. CDR3 in DNA: TGCAGTGCTAGATCCGGGACTAGCGGGGGGACAGATACGCAGTATTTT.

The V and J genes are TRBV20-1 and TRBJ1-5; TRBD1 aligns across 9 bases. Germline values: CDR1 DFQATT, CDR2 SNEGSKA (reference sequence). With 3 bases clipped from V and 3 bases from J, the junction kept 3 bases outside the gene matches. This CDR3 is built from 14 residues. The chain's CDR3 is CSASGDRDNQPQHF. The CDR3 DNA reads as TGCAGTGCTAGTGGGGACAGGGACAATCAGCCCCAGCATTTT.

This clonotype was observed a few times. This chain connects TRBV2 to TRBJ2-7; 7 positions agree with TRBD2. The CDR3 extends over 14 amino acids. Germline V lookup: CDR1 SNHLY, CDR2 FYNNEI. The V segment lost 8 bases and the J segment 6 bases; nucleotides outside the gene matches: 13. The CDR3 DNA reads TGTGCCAGCTCCCTACGGGGGGTTCCTTTCGAGCAGTACTTC. Its translation is CASSLRGVPFEQYF.

This clonotype was seen more than once but under ten times. The chain joins TRBV7-8 to TRBJ2-2; 11 bases are shared with TRBD1. The CDR3 loop spans 16 amino acids. The V gene end was trimmed by 1 base and the J gene end by 3 bases; junction bases not matched to a gene: 1. Germline V gives CDR1 SGHVS, CDR2 FQNEAQ. CDR3 sequence: CASSLGTGGYTGELFF. In DNA form, the CDR3 reads TGTGCCAGCAGCTTAGGGACAGGGGGCTACACCGGGGAGCTGTTTTTT.

This clonotype turned up a few times. V is TRBV6-2 or TRBV6-3 and J is TRBJ2-1, with 7 bases that match TRBD1. The germline CDR1 and CDR2 sequences are MNHEY and SVGEGT. The CDR3 is 14 residues long. The V gene end was trimmed by 5 bases and the J gene end by 7 bases; junction bases not matched to a gene: 8. The DNA of the CDR3 is TGTGCCAGCAGTGTTAACCTACAGGGGAATGAGCAGTTCTTC. This sequence encodes CASSVNLQGNEQFF.